This T cell receptor (beta chain) was obtained from a study of T cell responses to AZD1222 COVID-19 vaccine. Whole-study context: Doses given second, at about 4 or about 12 weeks, were pooled.

The study, taken as a whole, reports: Among the donors, most were white British and more were female, and clonal diversity was possibly underestimated. Reports indicate that nearly half of spike-specific TCRs are directed at unmutated variant regions. Spike-specific TCR breadth and depth grew following two AZD1222 doses.

Details on this clone: Its antigen is still unknown.

Using immunoSEQ multiplex PCR, the repertoire was profiled, and TCRdb retains in-frame clones only, with some absent. The sample contains more than 150,000 clones, 85% to 95% of which appear only once. The germline gives CDR1 KGHSH, CDR2 LQKENI. The CDR3 covers 15 residues. V lost 0 bases to trimming and J lost 9 bases; unmatched junction nucleotides: 5. The chain uses TRBV18 and TRBJ2-1, with TRBD2 matching 10 bases. The clonotype originates from an adult in good health. Specimen: peripheral blood, collected on day 0 of AZD1222 vaccination. CDR3 in amino acids: CASSPPLLAGFEQFF. The CDR3 DNA reads TGTGCCAGCTCACCACCGCTACTAGCGGGGTTTGAGCAGTTCTTC.